The clone carrying this T cell receptor (beta chain) was seen a single time. Its antigen remains unidentified. The sample belongs to a study of T cell responses to AZD1222 COVID-19 vaccine. Overall study findings and caveats: In the spike-specific TCR repertoire, nearly half reportedly target unmutated variant regions. Donors in the cohort were predominantly white British and more often female, and clonal diversity was possibly underestimated. Repertoires were sampled only after the peak T cell response.

TCRdb keeps only in-frame clones here, not all; method: immunoSEQ multiplex PCR. Of some 180,000 clones listed, roughly 92% are singletons. The receptor was isolated from an adult who received the MenACWY meningococcal vaccine as a control. The starting material was peripheral blood, obtained 28 days after the second dose of the MenACWY control vaccine.

The CDR3 protein is CASSFYTEAFF. CDR3 nucleotide sequence: TGTGCCAGCAGCTTTTACACTGAAGCTTTCTTT. The chain carries TRBV13 and TRBJ1-1; D gene unclear. This CDR3 is built from 11 residues. The germline gives CDR1 PRHDT, CDR2 FYEKMQ (reference sequence). V lost 3 bases and J lost 3, with 2 bases in between. Looking up the rest from reference TRBV13 and TRBJ1-1 gives the full variable domain: AAGVIQSPRHLIKEKRETATLKCYPIPRHDTVYWYQQGPGQDPQFLISFYEKMQSDKGSIPDRFSAQQFSDYHSELNMSSLELGDSALYFCASSFYTEAFFGQGTRLTVV.